The 11 T cell receptor beta chains presented below share a single source sample, sequenced in a study of cytomegalovirus exposure and HLA in healthy donors. PCR was performed using 60 Vbeta and 13 Jbeta primers. Libraries were prepared by immunoSEQ multiplex PCR; TCRdb keeps only in-frame clonotypes and omits some of them. The profile shows 250,000 to 350,000 clones, roughly 80% of them singletons. The sequencing input was PBMCs. Receptor source: a girl aged 2 to 9 in good health and CMV-seronegative.

The chain has TRBV27 and TRBJ1-1, with D perhaps matching TRBD1 (5 bases). Trimming removed 0 bases at V and 3 bases at J, with 5 bases between. This CDR3 has 13 amino acids. In germline, CDR1 is MNHEY, CDR2 SMNVEV (reference sequence). The CDR3 protein is CASSLSGDTEAFF. The CDR3 coding sequence is TGTGCCAGCAGTTTATCAGGGGACACTGAAGCTTTCTTT.

This clone was seen more than once but under ten times. The chain has TRBV7-8 and TRBJ2-1; D gene uncertain. CDR3 length: 14 amino acids. The germline V gene encodes CDR1 SGHVS and CDR2 FQNEAQ. Trimming cost V 3 bases and J 2 bases, with 8 bases left between them. The CDR3 coding sequence is TGTGCCAGCAGCTTCCAGAAAACCTACAATGAGCAGTTCTTC. Its translation is CASSFQKTYNEQFF.

This clone was observed a few times. The rearrangement uses TRBV6-6 and TRBJ1-2, with TRBD1 identical over 9 bases. V shed 5 bases, J shed 9 bases, and the junction held 7 bases outside the gene matches. The CDR3 has 13 amino acids. The V gene's germline CDR1 is MNHNY and CDR2 SVGAGI (reference sequence). The CDR3 coding sequence is TGTGCCAGCAGTAAGGGGACAGGGTTTAGCTACACCTTC. Its translation: CASSKGTGFSYTF.

V is TRBV7-9 and J is TRBJ1-4, with 11 nucleotides matching TRBD1. This CDR3 has 15 amino acids. CDR1 and CDR2 from the germline V gene are SEHNR and FQNEAQ (reference sequence). Unmatched junction bases numbered 2, after V lost 5 bases and J lost 3 bases. The CDR3 sequence: CASSQGQGANEKLFF. The CDR3 coding sequence is TGTGCCAGCAGCCAGGGACAGGGGGCTAATGAAAAACTGTTTTTT.

The genes are TRBV19 and TRBJ2-1, with D possibly TRBD1 on 7 matching bases. The CDR3 covers 17 residues. V was trimmed by 0 bases and J by 2 bases, leaving 14 bases between them. Looked up from germline, CDR1 is LNHDA and CDR2 is SQIVND (reference sequence). CDR3 sequence (DNA): TGTGCCAGTAGTATAGATGTCGCAGGGGGGACCTACAATGAGCAGTTCTTC. As protein: CASSIDVAGGTYNEQFF.

The chain joins TRBV2 to TRBJ1-2; 7 bases are shared with TRBD1. CDR1 and CDR2 (germline): SNHLY, FYNNEI. CDR3 length equals 16 residues. Trimming cost V 5 bases and J 0 bases; bases outside gene matches: 9. The CDR3: CASSRDRERANYGYTF. The DNA for the CDR3 is TGTGCCAGCAGTCGTGACAGGGAAAGAGCTAACTATGGCTACACCTTC.

The chain has TRBV29-1 and TRBJ2-1; possible D gene TRBD2, 6 bases. The CDR3 has 11 residues. Trimming took 5 bases from V and 15 from J, leaving 17 bases between them. Germline CDR1 reads SQVTM; CDR2 reads ANQGSEA. The CDR3 reads CSVTGGEWPFF. DNA of the CDR3: TGCAGCGTTACTGGCGGGGAATGGCCGTTCTTC.

The chain employs TRBV29-1 and TRBJ2-7, with 9 bases aligning to TRBD2. The CDR3 has 12 amino acids. In germline, CDR1 is SQVTM, CDR2 ANQGSEA. Trimming cost V 7 bases and J 5 bases; bases outside gene matches: 6. The CDR3 reads CSANRGGDEQYF. CDR3 nucleotide sequence: TGCAGCGCCAACCGCGGGGGGGACGAGCAGTACTTC.

The chain is built from TRBV7-9 and TRBJ1-1; the D is unclear. Germline V CDR1 and CDR2: SEHNR, FQNEAQ (reference sequence). Trimming pared 2 bases from V and 6 bases from J, leaving 13 bases between. This CDR3 is built from 14 residues. The CDR3 loop is CASSLLAGIPEAFF. CDR3 nucleotide sequence: TGTGCCAGCAGCTTACTGGCGGGGATCCCTGAAGCTTTCTTT.

The chain carries TRBV6-4 and TRBJ2-1; the match to TRBD2 covers 14 bases. Per germline, CDR1 MRHNA and CDR2 SNTAGT. V trimming: 2 bases; J trimming: 5 bases; junction bases outside the gene matches: 11. The CDR3 contains 19 residues. This CDR3 reads CASSDKGLAGVGVNNEQFF. The CDR3 region has the DNA TGTGCCAGCAGTGACAAGGGACTAGCGGGAGTCGGGGTAAACAATGAGCAGTTCTTC.

The chain couples TRBV5-8 to TRBJ2-7, with 9 nucleotides matching TRBD1. Germline V gene lookup returns CDR1 SGHTS and CDR2 YDEGEE. V lost 0 bases to trimming and J lost 6 bases; unmatched junction nucleotides: 7. The CDR3 extends over 15 amino acids. The CDR3: CASSLVGTGIVEQYF. In DNA form, the CDR3 reads TGTGCCAGCAGCTTGGTCGGGACAGGGATCGTCGAGCAGTACTTC.